The entry below describes one T cell receptor beta chain. The target antigen is unknown. The data were taken from a study of cytomegalovirus exposure and HLA in healthy donors. The CDR3 is 13 amino acids. Germline CDR1 reads SNHLY; CDR2 reads FYNNEI. Trimming removed 3 bases from V and 7 bases from J; junction bases left unmatched: 6. The PCR ran on 60 Vbeta and 13 Jbeta primers. Using immunoSEQ multiplex PCR, the repertoire was profiled, and TCRdb retains in-frame clones only, with some absent. This table has about 91,000 clones, 60% to 65% appearing once. Study-level results: Owing to their indistinguishability, certain V segments, notably TRBV6-2 and TRBV6-3, were excluded. Three chains tied to CMV proved CMV antigen-specific in vitro.

The chain carries TRBV2 and TRBJ2-7; 7 bases are a match to TRBD1. Input material: PBMCs. The sequence came from a human donor in good health. DNA of the CDR3: TGTGCCAGCAGTGAGATAATGACAGGGGAGCAGTACTTC. Protein sequence: CASSEIMTGEQYF. Looking up the rest from reference TRBV2 and TRBJ2-7 gives the full variable domain: EPEVTQTPSHQVTQMGQEVILRCVPISNHLYFYWYRQILGQKVEFLVSFYNNEISEKSEIFDDQFSVERPDGSNFTLKIRSTKLEDSAMYFCASSEIMTGEQYFGPGTRLTVT.